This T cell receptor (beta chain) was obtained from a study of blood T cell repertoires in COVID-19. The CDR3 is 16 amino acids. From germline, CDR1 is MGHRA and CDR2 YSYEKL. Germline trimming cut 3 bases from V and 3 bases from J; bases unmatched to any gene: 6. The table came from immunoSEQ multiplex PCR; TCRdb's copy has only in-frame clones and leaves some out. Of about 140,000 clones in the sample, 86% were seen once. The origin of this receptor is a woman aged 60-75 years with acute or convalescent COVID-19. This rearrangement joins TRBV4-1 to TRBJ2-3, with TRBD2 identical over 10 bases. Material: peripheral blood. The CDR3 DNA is TGCGCCAGCAGCCAGGGACTAGCGTGGGGGACAGATACGCAGTATTTT. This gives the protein CASSQGLAWGTDTQYF.